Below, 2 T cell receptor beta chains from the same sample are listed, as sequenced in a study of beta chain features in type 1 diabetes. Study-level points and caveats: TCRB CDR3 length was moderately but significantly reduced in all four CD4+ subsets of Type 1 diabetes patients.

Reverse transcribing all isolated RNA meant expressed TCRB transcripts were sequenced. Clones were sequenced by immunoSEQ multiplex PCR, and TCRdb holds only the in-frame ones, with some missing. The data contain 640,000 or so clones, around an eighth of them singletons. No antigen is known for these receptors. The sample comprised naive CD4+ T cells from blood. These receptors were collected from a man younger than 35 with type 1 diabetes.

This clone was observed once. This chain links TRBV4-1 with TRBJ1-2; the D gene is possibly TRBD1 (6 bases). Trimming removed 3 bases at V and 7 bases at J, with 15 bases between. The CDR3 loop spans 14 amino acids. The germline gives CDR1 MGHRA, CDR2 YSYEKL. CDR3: CASSHLPDRTGYTF. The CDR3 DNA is TGCGCCAGCAGCCATCTACCCGACAGGACTGGCTACACCTTC.

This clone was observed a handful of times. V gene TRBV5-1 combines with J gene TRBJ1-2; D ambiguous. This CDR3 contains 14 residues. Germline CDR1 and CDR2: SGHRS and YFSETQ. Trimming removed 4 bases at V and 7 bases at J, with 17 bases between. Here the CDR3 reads CASSLNEAHLGYTF. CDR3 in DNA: TGCGCCAGCAGCCTCAATGAGGCCCATCTTGGCTACACCTTC. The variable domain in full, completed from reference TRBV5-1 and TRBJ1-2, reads KAGVTQTPRYLIKTRGQQVTLSCSPISGHRSVSWYQQTPGQGLQFLFEYFSETQRNKGNFPGRFSGRQFSNSRSEMNVSTLELGDSALYLCASSLNEAHLGYTFGSGTRLTVV.